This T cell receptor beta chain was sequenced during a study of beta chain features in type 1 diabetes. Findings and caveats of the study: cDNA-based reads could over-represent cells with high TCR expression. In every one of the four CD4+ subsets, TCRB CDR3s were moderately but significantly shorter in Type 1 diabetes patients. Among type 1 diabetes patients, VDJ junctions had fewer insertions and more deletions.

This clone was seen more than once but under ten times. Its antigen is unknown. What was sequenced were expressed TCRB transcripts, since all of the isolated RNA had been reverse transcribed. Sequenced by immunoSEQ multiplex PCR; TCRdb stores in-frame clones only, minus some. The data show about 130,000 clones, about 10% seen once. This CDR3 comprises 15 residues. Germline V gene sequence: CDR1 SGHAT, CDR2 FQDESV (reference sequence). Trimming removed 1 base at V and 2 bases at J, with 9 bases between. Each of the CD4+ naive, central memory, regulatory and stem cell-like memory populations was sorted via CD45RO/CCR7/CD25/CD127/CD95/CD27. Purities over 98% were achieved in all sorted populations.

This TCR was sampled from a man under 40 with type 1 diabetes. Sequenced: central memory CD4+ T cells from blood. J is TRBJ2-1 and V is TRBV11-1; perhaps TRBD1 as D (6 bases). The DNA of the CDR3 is TGTGCCAGCAGCTTAGACAGGGCTCCCTACAATGAGCAGTTCTTC. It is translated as CASSLDRAPYNEQFF.